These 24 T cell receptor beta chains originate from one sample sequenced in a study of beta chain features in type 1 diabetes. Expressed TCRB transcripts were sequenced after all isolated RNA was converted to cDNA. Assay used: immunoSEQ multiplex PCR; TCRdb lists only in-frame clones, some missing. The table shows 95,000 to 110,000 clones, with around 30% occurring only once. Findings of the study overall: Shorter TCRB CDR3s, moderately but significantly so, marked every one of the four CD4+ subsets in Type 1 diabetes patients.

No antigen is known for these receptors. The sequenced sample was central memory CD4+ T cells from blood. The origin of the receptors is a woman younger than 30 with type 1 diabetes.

The CDR3 sequence: CATSTASRFQETQYF. DNA for the CDR3: TGTGCCACCAGCACGGCTAGCCGCTTCCAAGAGACCCAGTACTTC. The V and J genes are TRBV15 and TRBJ2-5; D possibly corresponds to TRBD2 (5 bases). V was clipped by 4 bases and J by 1 base, with 13 bases between them. This CDR3 is built from 15 residues. CDR1 and CDR2 (germline): LNHNV, YYDKDF (reference sequence).

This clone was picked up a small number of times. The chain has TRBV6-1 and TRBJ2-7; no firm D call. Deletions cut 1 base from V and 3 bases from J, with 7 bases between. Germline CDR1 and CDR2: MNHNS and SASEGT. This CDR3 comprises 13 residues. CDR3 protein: CASSEVTLYEQYF. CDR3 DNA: TGTGCCAGCAGTGAAGTGACTCTCTACGAGCAGTACTTC.

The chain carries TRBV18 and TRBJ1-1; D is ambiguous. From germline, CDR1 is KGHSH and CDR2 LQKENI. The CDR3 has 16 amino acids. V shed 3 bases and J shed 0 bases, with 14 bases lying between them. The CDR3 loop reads CASSPGTLQLNTEAFF. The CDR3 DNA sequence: TGTGCCAGCTCACCGGGCACCCTGCAGTTGAACACTGAAGCTTTCTTT.

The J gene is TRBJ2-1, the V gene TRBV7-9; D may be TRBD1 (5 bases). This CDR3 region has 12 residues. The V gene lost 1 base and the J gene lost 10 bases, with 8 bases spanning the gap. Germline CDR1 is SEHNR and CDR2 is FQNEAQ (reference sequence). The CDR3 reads CASSLVPGEQFF. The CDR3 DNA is TGTGCCAGCAGCTTAGTCCCAGGGGAGCAGTTCTTC.

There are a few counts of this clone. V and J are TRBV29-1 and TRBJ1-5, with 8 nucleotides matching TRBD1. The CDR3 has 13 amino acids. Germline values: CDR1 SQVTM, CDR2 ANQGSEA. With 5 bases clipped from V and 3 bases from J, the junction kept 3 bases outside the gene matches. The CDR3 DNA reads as TGCAGCGTTAAGGGACAGGACAATCAGCCCCAGCATTTT. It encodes CSVKGQDNQPQHF.

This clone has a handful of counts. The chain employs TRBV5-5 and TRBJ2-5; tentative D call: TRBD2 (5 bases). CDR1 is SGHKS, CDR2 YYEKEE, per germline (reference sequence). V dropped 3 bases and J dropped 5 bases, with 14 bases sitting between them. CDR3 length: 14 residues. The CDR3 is CASSSVEGLETQYF. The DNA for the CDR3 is TGTGCCAGCAGCTCGGTCGAGGGCCTGGAGACCCAGTACTTC.

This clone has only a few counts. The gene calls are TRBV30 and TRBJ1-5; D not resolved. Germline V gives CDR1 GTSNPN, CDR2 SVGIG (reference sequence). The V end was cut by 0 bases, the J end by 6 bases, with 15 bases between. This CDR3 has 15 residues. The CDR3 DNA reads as TGTGCCTGGAGTGTACGCTGGGCCCTCGGTCAGCCCCAGCATTTT. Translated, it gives CAWSVRWALGQPQHF.

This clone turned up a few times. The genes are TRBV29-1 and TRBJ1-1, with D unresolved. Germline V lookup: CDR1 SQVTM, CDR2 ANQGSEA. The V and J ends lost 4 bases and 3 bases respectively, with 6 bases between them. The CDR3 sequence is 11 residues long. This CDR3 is CSVVSDTEAFF. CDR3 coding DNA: TGCAGCGTTGTTTCGGACACTGAAGCTTTCTTT. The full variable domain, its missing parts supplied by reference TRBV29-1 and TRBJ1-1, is SAVISQKPSRDICQRGTSLTIQCQVDSQVTMMFWYRQQPGQSLTLIATANQGSEATYESGFVIDKFPISRPNLTFSTLTVSNMSPEDSSIYLCSVVSDTEAFFGQGTRLTVV.

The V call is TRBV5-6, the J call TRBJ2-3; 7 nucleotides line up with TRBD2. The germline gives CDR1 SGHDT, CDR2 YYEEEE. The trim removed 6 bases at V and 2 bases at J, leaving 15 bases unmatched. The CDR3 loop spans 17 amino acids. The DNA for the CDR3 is TGTGCCAGCATCGGGGAGACTAGCAGCGTCGCCACAGATACGCAGTATTTT. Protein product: CASIGETSSVATDTQYF. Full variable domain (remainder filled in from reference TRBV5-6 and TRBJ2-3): DAGVTQSPTHLIKTRGQQVTLRCSPKSGHDTVSWYQQALGQGPQFIFQYYEEEERQRGNFPDRFSGHQFPNYSSELNVNALLLGDSALYLCASIGETSSVATDTQYFGPGTRLTVL.

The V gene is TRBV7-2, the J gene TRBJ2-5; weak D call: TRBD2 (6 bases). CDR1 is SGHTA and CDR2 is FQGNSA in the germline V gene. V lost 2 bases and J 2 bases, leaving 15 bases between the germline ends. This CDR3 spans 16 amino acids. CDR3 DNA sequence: TGTGCCAGCAGCTTATCCTCAGGGAGGTGGCAAGAGACCCAGTACTTC. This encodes CASSLSSGRWQETQYF.

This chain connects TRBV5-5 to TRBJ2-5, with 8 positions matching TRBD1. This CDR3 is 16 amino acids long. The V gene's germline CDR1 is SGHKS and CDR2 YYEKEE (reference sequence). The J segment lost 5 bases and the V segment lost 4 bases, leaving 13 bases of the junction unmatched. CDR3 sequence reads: CASSQGTGISWETQYF. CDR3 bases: TGTGCCAGCAGCCAGGGGACAGGTATTAGTTGGGAGACCCAGTACTTC.

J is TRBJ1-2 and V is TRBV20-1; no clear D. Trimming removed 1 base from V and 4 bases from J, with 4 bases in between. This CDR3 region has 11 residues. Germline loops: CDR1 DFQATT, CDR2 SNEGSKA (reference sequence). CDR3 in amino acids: CSARVGYGYTF. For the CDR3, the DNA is TGCAGTGCTAGAGTCGGCTATGGCTACACCTTC.

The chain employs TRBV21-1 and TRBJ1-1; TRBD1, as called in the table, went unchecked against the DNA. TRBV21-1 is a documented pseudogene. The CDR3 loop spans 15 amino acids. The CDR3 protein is CASSKGLQGLLLAFF. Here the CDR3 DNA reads TGTGCCAGCAGCAAAGGGCTGCAGGGCCTACTGCTCGCTTTCTTT.

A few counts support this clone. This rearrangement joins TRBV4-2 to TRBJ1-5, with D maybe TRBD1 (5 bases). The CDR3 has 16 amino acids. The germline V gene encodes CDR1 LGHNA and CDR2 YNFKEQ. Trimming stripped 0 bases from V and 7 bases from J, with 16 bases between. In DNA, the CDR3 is TGTGCCAGCAGCCAAGATTGGGGTATCCGGGGGCAGCCCCAGCATTTT. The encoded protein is CASSQDWGIRGQPQHF.

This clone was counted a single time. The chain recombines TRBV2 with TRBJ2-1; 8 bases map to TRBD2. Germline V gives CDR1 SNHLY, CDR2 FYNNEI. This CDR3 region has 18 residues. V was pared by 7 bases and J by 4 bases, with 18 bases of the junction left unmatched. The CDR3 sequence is CASKREGHVLGVYNEQFF. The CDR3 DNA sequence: TGTGCCAGCAAACGGGAGGGCCATGTGCTCGGAGTTTACAATGAGCAGTTCTTC.

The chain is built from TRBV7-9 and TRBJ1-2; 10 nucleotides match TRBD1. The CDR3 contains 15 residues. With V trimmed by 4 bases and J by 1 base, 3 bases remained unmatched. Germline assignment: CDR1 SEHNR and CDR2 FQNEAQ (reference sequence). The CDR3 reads CASSSGTGVNYGYTF. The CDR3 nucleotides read TGTGCCAGCAGCTCTGGGACAGGGGTTAACTATGGCTACACCTTC.

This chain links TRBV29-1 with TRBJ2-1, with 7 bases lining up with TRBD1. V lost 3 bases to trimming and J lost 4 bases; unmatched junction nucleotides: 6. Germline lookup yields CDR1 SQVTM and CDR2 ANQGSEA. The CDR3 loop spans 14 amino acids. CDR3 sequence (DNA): TGCAGCGTTGAGGACAGGTCCTATTACAATGAGCAGTTCTTC. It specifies CSVEDRSYYNEQFF.

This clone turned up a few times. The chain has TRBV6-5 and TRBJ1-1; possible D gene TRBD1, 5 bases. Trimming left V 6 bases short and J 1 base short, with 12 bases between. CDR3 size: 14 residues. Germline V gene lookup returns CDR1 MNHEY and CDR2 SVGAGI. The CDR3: CASSDSQGNTEAFF. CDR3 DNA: TGTGCCAGCAGCGACAGCCAGGGGAACACTGAAGCTTTCTTT.

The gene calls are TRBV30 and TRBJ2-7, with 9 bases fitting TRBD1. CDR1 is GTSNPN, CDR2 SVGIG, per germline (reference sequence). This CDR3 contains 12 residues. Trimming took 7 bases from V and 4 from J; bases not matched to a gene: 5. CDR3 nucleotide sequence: TGTGCCTCGCGAGGGACAGGGTACGAGCAGTACTTC. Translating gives CASRGTGYEQYF.

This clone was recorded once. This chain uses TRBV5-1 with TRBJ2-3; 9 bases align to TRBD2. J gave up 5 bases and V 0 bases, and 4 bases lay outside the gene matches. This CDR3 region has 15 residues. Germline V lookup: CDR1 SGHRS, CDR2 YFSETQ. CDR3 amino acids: CASSLGGRAVDTQYF. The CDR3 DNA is TGCGCCAGCAGCTTGGGCGGGAGGGCCGTAGATACGCAGTATTTT.

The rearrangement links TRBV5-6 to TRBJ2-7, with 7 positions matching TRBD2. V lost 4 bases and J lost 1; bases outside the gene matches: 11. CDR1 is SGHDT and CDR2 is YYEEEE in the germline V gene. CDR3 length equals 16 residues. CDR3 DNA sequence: TGTGCCAGCAGCCCAGCGGGACTAACATATTCCTACGAGCAGTACGTC. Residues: CASSPAGLTYSYEQYV.

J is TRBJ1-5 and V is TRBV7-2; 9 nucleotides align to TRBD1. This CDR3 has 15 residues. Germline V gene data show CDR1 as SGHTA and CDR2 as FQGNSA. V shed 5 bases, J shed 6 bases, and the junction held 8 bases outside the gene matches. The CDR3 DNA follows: TGTGCCAGCAGCATGGGCGGGACAGGGAGTCAGCCCCAGCATTTT. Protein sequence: CASSMGGTGSQPQHF.

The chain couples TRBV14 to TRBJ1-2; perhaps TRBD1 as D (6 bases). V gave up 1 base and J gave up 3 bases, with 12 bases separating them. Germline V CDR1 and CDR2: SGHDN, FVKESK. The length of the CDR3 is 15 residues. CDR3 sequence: CASSQVAGTHYGYTF. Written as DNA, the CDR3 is TGTGCCAGCAGCCAAGTGGCCGGGACACACTATGGCTACACCTTC.

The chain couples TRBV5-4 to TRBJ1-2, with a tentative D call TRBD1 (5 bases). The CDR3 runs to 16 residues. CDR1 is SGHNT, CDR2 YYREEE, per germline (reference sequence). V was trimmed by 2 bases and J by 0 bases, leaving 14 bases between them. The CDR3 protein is CASSLRGGSANYGYTF. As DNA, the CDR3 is TGTGCCAGCAGCTTAAGGGGAGGGAGCGCTAACTATGGCTACACCTTC.